The subject of this entry is one T cell receptor beta chain. Original data processing: How many nucleated cells were present was estimated from reference gene primer amplification. Here immunoSEQ multiplex PCR was the method, and the copy in TCRdb shows in-frame clones only, minus some. Clonal size and the V and J genes are those of that table, whereas D and trimming came from the DNA. Of more than 300,000 clones in the sample, 90% are singletons; the top ten hold roughly 3.6%. Cohort assignment relied on participant-reported clinical history. Trimming stripped 4 bases from V and 3 bases from J, with 17 bases between. This CDR3 spans 16 amino acids. Germline CDR1 is SGDLS and CDR2 is YYNGEE. The sample comes from a study of blood T cell repertoires in COVID-19. Study-wide background: Acute and convalescent COVID-19 samples came from the United States, Italy and Spain.

This sequence originates from a woman in her thirties who had been exposed to COVID-19. This chain joins TRBV9 and TRBJ2-4; the D gene is possibly TRBD2 (6 bases). Specimen: PBMCs or T cells enriched from blood (not recorded which). DNA of the CDR3: TGTGCCAGCAGCCCCTTGGGGGGTATAGTCAAAAACATTCAGTACTTC. It is translated as CASSPLGGIVKNIQYF.